The rows below give T cell receptor beta chains drawn from one sample of a study of regulatory T cells in long-lasting Graves disease. In TCRdb, the multiplex PCR reads were re-called with MiXCR into one record per CDR3 protein. The sample gives 200,000 to 300,000 distinct CDR3 sequences, about 19% of which show up once; roughly 13% is in the top ten. The source was peripheral blood mononuclear cells (PBMCs), collected at new diagnosis, from a patient treated with antithyroid drugs. The receptors derive from a female donor with Graves disease. Each CDR3 is given with its conserved first and last residue. A D gene is named only where the DNA matches it firmly. Some rows have no size entry. The others give once, few or many, or a class for an expanded clone.

d_call,j_call,v_call,clone_size,cdr3_aa,cdr3_nt
.,TRBJ1-2,TRBV19,.,CASSILEFYGYTF,TGTGCCAGTAGTATACTGGAGTTTTATGGCTACACCTTC
.,TRBJ1-6,TRBV10-2,.,CASRKGTASWPLHF,TGCGCCAGCAGAAAAGGGACGGCAAGTTGGCCCCTCCACTTT
.,TRBJ2-4,TRBV6-1,few,CASSEDIAKNIQYF,TGTGCCAGCAGTGAAGATATAGCCAAAAACATTCAGTACTTC
.,TRBJ2-7,TRBV6-1,many,CASRPLGTHSYEQYF,TGTGCCAGCAGACCCCTAGGGACACACTCCTACGAGCAGTACTTC
.,TRBJ2-7,TRBV3-1,.,CASSQPDRVHEQYF,TGTGCCAGCAGCCAACCGGACCGTGTCCACGAGCAGTACTTC
.,TRBJ2-7,TRBV18,many,CASSRGHLYEQYF,TGTGCCAGCTCAAGGGGACATCTCTACGAGCAGTACTTC
TRBD1,TRBJ2-3,TRBV20-1,.,CSEKDRGQDTQYF,TGCAGTGAAAAGGACAGGGGGCAAGATACGCAGTATTTT
TRBD2,TRBJ2-3,TRBV24-1,once,CATSDLLAGESTDTQYF,TGTGCCACCAGTGATTTGCTAGCGGGGGAAAGCACAGATACGCAGTATTTT
.,TRBJ2-4,TRBV7-9,many,CASSDLGQNIQYF,TGTGCCAGCAGCGACTTGGGGCAAAACATTCAGTACTTC
.,TRBJ2-3,TRBV7-3,many,CASSLGTLRTDTQYF,TGTGCCAGCAGCTTAGGAACGCTTAGGACAGATACGCAGTATTTT
TRBD1,TRBJ1-2,TRBV7-9,many,CASSLPPGQRDGYTF,TGTGCCAGCAGCTTACCTCCGGGACAGAGGGATGGCTACACCTTC
.,TRBJ2-7,TRBV7-6,.,CASSLATEAYEQYF,TGTGCCAGCAGCTTAGCGACGGAAGCCTACGAGCAGTACTTC
.,TRBJ2-5,TRBV4-1,.,CASSRERGGAQYF,TGCGCCAGCAGCCGCGAGCGCGGCGGGGCCCAGTACTTC
TRBD2,TRBJ2-3,TRBV5-4,.,CASSLLLAGGRDTQYF,TGTGCCAGCAGCTTGCTACTAGCGGGGGGGCGTGATACGCAGTATTTT
.,TRBJ2-5,TRBV7-9,many,CASSSTAYQGLGETQYF,TGTGCCAGCAGCTCAACAGCTTACCAGGGACTGGGGGAGACCCAGTACTTC
TRBD2,TRBJ2-7,TRBV5-4,many,CASSLGDSGGAYEQYF,TGTGCCAGCAGCTTGGGTGATAGCGGGGGGGCTTACGAGCAGTACTTC
.,TRBJ2-7,TRBV24-1,many,CATSDTGGPYEQYF,TGTGCCACCAGTGACACAGGTGGGCCCTACGAGCAGTACTTC
TRBD2,TRBJ2-1,TRBV6-2/TRBV6-3,.,CASSMTGTSGNNEQFF,TGTGCCAGCAGTATGACCGGGACTAGCGGTAACAATGAGCAGTTCTTC
TRBD1,TRBJ2-7,TRBV27,many,CASSFFGQGVKQYF,TGTGCCAGCAGTTTCTTCGGACAGGGTGTGAAGCAGTACTTC
TRBD1,TRBJ1-2,TRBV7-2,many,CASSPGTGPGSYTF,TGTGCCAGCAGCCCTGGGACAGGGCCGGGCAGCTACACCTTC
.,TRBJ1-1,TRBV29-1,few,CSVGRREAFF,TGCAGCGTTGGGCGGAGGGAAGCTTTCTTT
TRBD1,TRBJ2-3,TRBV7-2,many,CASRPPGLRQGRTDTQYF,TGTGCCAGCAGGCCCCCGGGCCTAAGACAGGGAAGGACAGATACGCAGTATTTT
.,TRBJ1-1,TRBV7-2,many,CASSLIGGGGEAFF,TGTGCCAGCAGCCTAATCGGCGGGGGCGGTGAAGCTTTCTTT
TRBD2,TRBJ2-1,TRBV10-1,many,CASSELAGGLSSYNEQFF,TGCGCCAGCAGTGAACTAGCGGGAGGGCTAAGCTCCTACAATGAGCAGTTCTTC
TRBD2,TRBJ2-1,TRBV28,many,CASTPAGGPSGEQFF,TGTGCCAGCACCCCCGCGGGAGGGCCGTCAGGCGAGCAGTTCTTC
.,TRBJ2-7,TRBV2,many,CASSAFEGSYEQYF,TGTGCCAGCAGCGCCTTTGAGGGGTCCTACGAGCAGTACTTC
.,TRBJ2-1,TRBV6-2/TRBV6-3,many,CASTYPQRNSYNEQFF,TGTGCCAGCACCTACCCCCAGCGGAACTCCTACAATGAGCAGTTCTTC
.,TRBJ1-4,TRBV11-2,many,CASSFAEGEKLFF,TGTGCCAGCAGCTTTGCAGAGGGGGAAAAACTGTTTTTT
.,TRBJ1-6,TRBV28,many,CAHGSSYNSPLHF,TGTGCTCACGGCAGCTCCTATAATTCACCCCTCCACTTT
TRBD2,TRBJ2-1,TRBV7-3,.,CASSLRPPGMSGGMSGGYNEQFF,TGTGCCAGCAGCTTAAGACCCCCCGGGATGAGCGGGGGGATGAGCGGGGGGTACAATGAGCAGTTCTTC
.,TRBJ2-4,TRBV28,many,CASSFATSKGHIQYF,TGTGCCAGCAGTTTCGCGACTTCCAAAGGGCACATTCAGTACTTC
TRBD1,TRBJ2-7,TRBV11-2,.,CASSKGTGPYEQYF,TGTGCCAGCAGCAAAGGGACAGGACCCTACGAGCAGTACTTC
TRBD2,TRBJ2-3,TRBV7-2,.,CASSPQAGATDTQYF,TGTGCCAGCAGCCCCCAAGCGGGGGCCACAGATACGCAGTATTTT
.,TRBJ2-1,TRBV27,many,CASKIRDITYNEQFF,TGTGCCAGCAAAATCCGGGACATCACCTACAATGAGCAGTTCTTC
TRBD2,TRBJ2-5,TRBV7-7,many,CASSLGLAGGGPQETQYF,TGTGCCAGCAGCTTAGGACTAGCGGGGGGGGGTCCCCAAGAGACCCAGTACTTC
TRBD2,TRBJ2-3,TRBV24-1,many,CATGGRGDTQYF,TGTGCCACCGGCGGGAGGGGAGATACGCAGTATTTT
.,TRBJ2-2,TRBV5-5,many,CASSFWSNTGELFF,TGTGCCAGCAGCTTTTGGAGTAACACCGGGGAGCTGTTTTTT